This T cell receptor beta chain emerged from a study of blood T cell repertoires in COVID-19. Study overall: From T cells, B-cell-depleted T cells, or PBMCs came the material, which was cDNA or gDNA.

TCRdb's copy holds only in-frame clones and misses some; the assay was immunoSEQ multiplex PCR. Of 200,000 to 300,000 clones in the sample, roughly nine tenths are singletons; the top ten hold roughly 4%. CDR1 is SGHAT and CDR2 is FQNNGV in the germline V gene. V lost 4 bases and J 9 bases, leaving 10 bases between the germline ends. This CDR3 is built from 11 residues. The sequence came from a man in his sixties who had recovered from COVID-19. The rearrangement joins TRBV11-2 to TRBJ2-7, with D perhaps TRBD2 (6 bases). Sample: peripheral blood. Written as DNA, the CDR3 is TGTGCCAGCAGCTCCCCGGGAGTGCAGTACTTC. It yields the protein CASSSPGVQYF.